Presented here are 14 T cell receptor beta chains from one specimen sequenced in a study of control samples from healthy donors and cancer patients. TCRdb's table, derived via immunoSEQ multiplex PCR, lists solely in-frame clones and lacks some. The sample holds about 150,000 clones, 75% to 95% seen once. Material for sequencing was blood. Receptors originate from a man aged 25 to 45 in good health.

The chain couples TRBV6-5 to TRBJ2-7, with no clear D. Trimming took 6 bases from V and 3 from J, leaving 15 bases between them. There are 14 residues in the CDR3. CDR1 and CDR2 (germline): MNHEY, SVGAGI. CDR3 sequence: CASRTTLSFYEQYF. CDR3 nucleotides: TGTGCCAGCAGGACGACCCTGAGTTTCTACGAGCAGTACTTC.

The chain joins TRBV6-6 to TRBJ1-1; D gene unclear. The germline V gene encodes CDR1 MNHNY and CDR2 SVGAGI (reference sequence). Trimming removed 6 bases from V and 0 bases from J, with 8 bases in between. This CDR3 is 13 amino acids long. The CDR3 loop reads CASRSQLNTEAFF. The CDR3 DNA reads TGTGCCAGCAGGTCACAGCTGAACACTGAAGCTTTCTTT.

This clone was seen once. J is TRBJ1-5 and V is TRBV6-5; 9 bases are shared with TRBD1. The CDR3 loop spans 15 amino acids. The V and J ends lost 6 bases and 7 bases, in that order; junction bases with no gene match: 10. The germline V gene encodes CDR1 MNHEY and CDR2 SVGAGI. CDR3 bases: TGTGCCAGCAGACAGACAGGGGGTACGAACCAGCCCCAGCATTTT. It codes for CASRQTGGTNQPQHF.

The chain couples TRBV30 to TRBJ2-3; 14 bases line up with TRBD2. The ends lost 5 bases at V and 6 bases at J; junction bases unmatched: 4. There are 14 residues in the CDR3. Germline lookup yields CDR1 GTSNPN and CDR2 SVGIG (reference sequence). CDR3 protein: CAWGTSGGPDTQYF. In DNA, the CDR3 is TGTGCCTGGGGGACTAGCGGGGGTCCCGATACGCAGTATTTT. The complete variable domain, with remaining parts taken from reference TRBV30 and TRBJ2-3, reads SQTIHQWPATLVQPVGSPLSLECTVEGTSNPNLYWYRQAAGRGLQLLFYSVGIGQISSEVPQNLSASRPQDRQFILSSKKLLLSDSGFYLCAWGTSGGPDTQYFGPGTRLTVL.

The chain employs TRBV19 and TRBJ1-1; tentatively, D is TRBD1 (5 bases). Deletions cut 3 bases from V and 3 bases from J, with 8 bases between. The germline V gene encodes CDR1 LNHDA and CDR2 SQIVND (reference sequence). The CDR3 is 13 amino acids. The CDR3 DNA reads as TGTGCCAGTAGTATTGGACACGACACTGAAGCTTTCTTT. Its protein is CASSIGHDTEAFF.

The rearrangement joins TRBV12-3 or TRBV12-4 to TRBJ1-2; tentatively, D is TRBD1 (5 bases). CDR3 length: 12 amino acids. V was trimmed by 5 bases and J by 8 bases, leaving 12 bases between them. The CDR3 DNA follows: TGTGCCAGCAGTCCCTATCCAGGGGGCTACACCTTC. This translates into CASSPYPGGYTF.

This sequence joins TRBV6-5 and TRBJ1-1; the D gene is possibly TRBD1 (5 bases). The CDR3 runs 16 residues. V was pared by 0 bases and J by 0 bases, with 11 bases between. CDR1 and CDR2 (germline): MNHEY, SVGAGI. The CDR3 protein is CASSYSPGTVNTEAFF. The CDR3 DNA reads TGTGCCAGCAGTTACTCGCCCGGGACGGTGAACACTGAAGCTTTCTTT.

This chain links TRBV5-1 with TRBJ2-2; D may be TRBD1 (6 bases). Trimming cost V 0 bases and J 0 bases, with 15 bases left between them. This CDR3 region has 18 residues. CDR1 is SGHRS and CDR2 is YFSETQ in the germline V gene. DNA for the CDR3: TGCGCCAGCAGCTTGGAACAGGGTGCCTCTACGAACACCGGGGAGCTGTTTTTT. Its protein is CASSLEQGASTNTGELFF.

The J gene is TRBJ2-2, the V gene TRBV7-8, with D uncertain. The CDR3 loop spans 14 amino acids. Germline V gene data show CDR1 as SGHVS and CDR2 as FQNEAQ. V shed 3 bases and J shed 6 bases, with 11 bases lying between them. The CDR3 bases are TGTGCCAGCAGCTTGGGATCCCACTCCGGGGAGCTGTTTTTT. Translation gives CASSLGSHSGELFF. Combining the CDR3 with reference TRBV7-8 and TRBJ2-2 gives the whole variable domain GAGVSQSPRYKVAKRGQDVALRCDPISGHVSLFWYQQALGQGPEFLTYFQNEAQLDKSGLPSDRFFAERPEGSVSTLKIQRTQQEDSAVYLCASSLGSHSGELFFGEGSRLTVL.

V is TRBV27 and J is TRBJ1-2; TRBD1 matches 11 bases. CDR1 MNHEY and CDR2 SMNVEV come from the germline V gene (reference sequence). J was trimmed by 8 bases and V by 0 bases; bases with no gene match: 2. This CDR3 spans 14 amino acids. CDR3: CASSLSRTGGGYTF. CDR3 bases: TGTGCCAGCAGTTTATCAAGGACAGGGGGCGGCTACACCTTC.

This clone has a single count. The chain uses TRBV30 and TRBJ2-2; D is perhaps TRBD1 (5 bases). In germline, CDR1 is GTSNPN, CDR2 SVGIG (reference sequence). The V and J ends lost 8 bases and 0 bases respectively, with 13 bases between them. This CDR3 has 14 residues. The CDR3 protein is CAIQDYANTGELFF. CDR3 DNA sequence: TGTGCCATACAGGATTACGCGAACACCGGGGAGCTGTTTTTT.

The chain carries TRBV19 and TRBJ1-4; D not certain. V shed 3 bases and J shed 8 bases, with 13 bases lying between them. The CDR3 runs to 14 residues. Germline V gives CDR1 LNHDA, CDR2 SQIVND (reference sequence). In DNA form, the CDR3 reads TGTGCCAGTAGTATGGGCCAGCCCCCGGAAAAACTGTTTTTT. Translation: CASSMGQPPEKLFF.

This clone was counted a few times. The rearrangement links TRBV28 to TRBJ1-2; 9 bases are shared with TRBD1. Germline-derived CDR1 and CDR2 are MDHEN and SYDVKM. Trimming at V came to 6 bases and at J to 2 bases, leaving 4 bases not matched to a gene. The CDR3 contains 14 residues. The CDR3 here is CASSPGTGNYGYTF. In nucleotides, the CDR3 is TGTGCCAGCAGCCCCGGGACAGGGAACTATGGCTACACCTTC.

This sequence joins TRBV10-3 and TRBJ2-3; TRBD1 matches at 11 bases. CDR3 length: 17 residues. J was trimmed by 6 bases and V by 0 bases; bases with no gene match: 8. CDR1 and CDR2 from the germline V gene are ENHRY and SYGVKD. The CDR3 DNA sequence: TGTGCCATCAGTGAGTCACAGGACAGGGGGCAGCCGGATACGCAGTATTTT. Amino acid sequence: CAISESQDRGQPDTQYF.